The T cell receptor (beta chain) under discussion was sequenced for a study of vaccination and CD4 T cells after COVID-19. On the study more broadly: In culture, cells were exposed to overlapping spike peptides from SARS-CoV-2, HCoV-NL63, HCoV-OC43 and HCoV-229E.

On this clonotype itself: Its target is unknown.

As to treatment: roughly 11-day PBMC culture with coronavirus spike peptide pools or control peptides (ViraFEST assay). An Oncomine TCR Beta short-read assay was used to sequence the DNA from cultured CD4+ T cells. TCRdb re-derived calls from the PCR reads in MiXCR, one entry per CDR3 protein. Here the sample spans 11,000 to 15,000 distinct CDR3 sequences, 50% to 55% being singletons. V was pared by 5 bases and J by 4 bases, with 10 bases of the junction left unmatched. The CDR3 spans 16 residues. Germline assignment: CDR1 SGHTA and CDR2 FQGTGA. The receptor comes from a human donor who had recovered from COVID-19. Sequenced material: CD4+ T cells from blood, cultured in vitro. This chain uses TRBV7-3 with TRBJ2-3, with 9 nucleotides matching TRBD2. CDR3 loop: CASSPRAGGLPDTQYF. CDR3 DNA sequence: TGTGCCAGCAGCCCCCGGGCGGGAGGGCTTCCAGATACGCAGTATTTT.